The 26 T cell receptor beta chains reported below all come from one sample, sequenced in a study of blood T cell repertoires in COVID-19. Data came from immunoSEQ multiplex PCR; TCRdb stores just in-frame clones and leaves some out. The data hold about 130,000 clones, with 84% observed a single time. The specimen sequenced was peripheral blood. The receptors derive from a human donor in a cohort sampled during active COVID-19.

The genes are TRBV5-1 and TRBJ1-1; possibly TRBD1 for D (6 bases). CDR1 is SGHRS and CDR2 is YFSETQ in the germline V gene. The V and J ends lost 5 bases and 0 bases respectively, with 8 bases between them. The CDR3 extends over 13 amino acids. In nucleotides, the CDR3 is TGCGCCAGCAGAAGGGACATGAACACTGAAGCTTTCTTT. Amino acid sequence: CASRRDMNTEAFF.

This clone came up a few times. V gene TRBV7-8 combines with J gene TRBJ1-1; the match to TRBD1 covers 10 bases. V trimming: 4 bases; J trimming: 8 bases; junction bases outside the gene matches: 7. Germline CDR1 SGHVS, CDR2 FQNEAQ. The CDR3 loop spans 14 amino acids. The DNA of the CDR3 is TGTGCCAGCAGCTCCGTACCGGGACAGGGGGAAGCTTTCTTT. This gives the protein CASSSVPGQGEAFF.

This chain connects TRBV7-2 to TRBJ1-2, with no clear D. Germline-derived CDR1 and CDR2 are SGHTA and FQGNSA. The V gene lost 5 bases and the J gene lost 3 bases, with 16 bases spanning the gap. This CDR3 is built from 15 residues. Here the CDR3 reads CASSPLGGRDYGYTF. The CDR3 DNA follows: TGTGCCAGCAGCCCCCTCGGAGGCCGAGACTATGGCTACACCTTC.

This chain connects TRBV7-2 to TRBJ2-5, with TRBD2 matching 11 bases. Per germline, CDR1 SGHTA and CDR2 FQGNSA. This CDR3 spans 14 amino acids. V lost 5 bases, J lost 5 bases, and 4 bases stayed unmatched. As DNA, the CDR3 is TGTGCCAGCAGCGCCGGACTAGCGGGCGAGACCCAGTACTTC. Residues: CASSAGLAGETQYF.

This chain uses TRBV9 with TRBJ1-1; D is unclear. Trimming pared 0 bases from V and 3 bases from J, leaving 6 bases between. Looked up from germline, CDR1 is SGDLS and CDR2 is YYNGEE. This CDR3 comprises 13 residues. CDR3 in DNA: TGTGCCAGCAGCGTAGCACGCGACACTGAAGCTTTCTTT. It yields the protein CASSVARDTEAFF.

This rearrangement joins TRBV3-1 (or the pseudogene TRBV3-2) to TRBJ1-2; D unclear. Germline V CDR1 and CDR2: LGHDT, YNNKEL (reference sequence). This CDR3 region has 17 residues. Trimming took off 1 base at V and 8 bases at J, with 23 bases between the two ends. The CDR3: CASSQGGLQANSNGYTF. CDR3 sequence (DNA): TGTGCCAGCAGCCAAGGTGGGTTGCAGGCCAATTCCAACGGCTACACCTTC.

CDR3: CASSPVSQGGETQYF. The CDR3 DNA is TGTGCCAGCTCACCGGTGAGCCAGGGAGGAGAGACCCAGTACTTC. This rearrangement joins TRBV18 to TRBJ2-5; D perhaps matches TRBD2 (6 bases). The V and J ends lost 3 bases and 4 bases respectively, with 15 bases between them. This CDR3 has 15 amino acids. Germline CDR1 reads KGHSH; CDR2 reads LQKENI.

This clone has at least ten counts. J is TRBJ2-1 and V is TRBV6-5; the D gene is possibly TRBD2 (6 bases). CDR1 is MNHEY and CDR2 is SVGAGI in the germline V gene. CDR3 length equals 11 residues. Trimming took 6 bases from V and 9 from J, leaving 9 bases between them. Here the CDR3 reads CASRGTFEQFF. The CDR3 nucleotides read TGTGCCAGCAGGGGGACTTTTGAGCAGTTCTTC.

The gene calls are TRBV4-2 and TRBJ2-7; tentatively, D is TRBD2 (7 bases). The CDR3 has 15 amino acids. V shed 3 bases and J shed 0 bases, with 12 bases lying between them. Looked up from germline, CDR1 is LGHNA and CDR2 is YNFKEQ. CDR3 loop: CASSHGGTSSYEQYF. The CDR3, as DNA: TGTGCCAGCAGCCACGGGGGGACAAGCTCCTACGAGCAGTACTTC.

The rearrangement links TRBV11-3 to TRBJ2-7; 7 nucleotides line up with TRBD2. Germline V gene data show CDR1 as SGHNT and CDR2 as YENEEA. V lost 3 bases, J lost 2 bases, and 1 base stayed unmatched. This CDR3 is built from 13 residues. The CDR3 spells CASSLSGAYEQYV. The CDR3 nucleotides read TGTGCCAGCAGCTTGAGCGGGGCCTACGAGCAGTACGTC.

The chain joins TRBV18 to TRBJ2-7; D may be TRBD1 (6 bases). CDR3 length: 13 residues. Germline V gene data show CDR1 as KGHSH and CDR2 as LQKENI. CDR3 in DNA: TGTGCCAGTTCACCGGGACACTTCTACGAGCAGTACGTC. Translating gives CASSPGHFYEQYV.

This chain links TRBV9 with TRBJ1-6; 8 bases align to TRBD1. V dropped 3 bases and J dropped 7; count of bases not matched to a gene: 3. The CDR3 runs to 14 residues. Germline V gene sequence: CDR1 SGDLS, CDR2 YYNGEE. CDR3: CASSGDRLNSPLHF. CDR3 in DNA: TGTGCCAGCAGCGGGGACAGGTTGAATTCACCCCTCCACTTT.

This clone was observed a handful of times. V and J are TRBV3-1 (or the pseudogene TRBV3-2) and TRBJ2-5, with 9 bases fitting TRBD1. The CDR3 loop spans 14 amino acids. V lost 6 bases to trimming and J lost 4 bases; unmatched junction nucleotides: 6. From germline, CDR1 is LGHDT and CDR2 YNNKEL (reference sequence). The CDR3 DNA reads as TGTGCCAGCAGTCGTTCGACAGGGGGAGAGACCCAGTACTTC. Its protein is CASSRSTGGETQYF.

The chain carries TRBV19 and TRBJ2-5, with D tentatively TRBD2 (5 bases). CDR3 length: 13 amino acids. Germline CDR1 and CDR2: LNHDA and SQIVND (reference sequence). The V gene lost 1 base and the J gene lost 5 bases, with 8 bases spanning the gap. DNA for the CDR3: TGTGCCAGTAGTATAGGAGGGTCGGAGACCCAGTACTTC. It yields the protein CASSIGGSETQYF.

The CDR3 here is CASSSRDRGRNEGFF. CDR3 in DNA: TGTGCCAGCAGTAGCCGGGACAGGGGGCGGAATGAGGGGTTCTTC. The chain recombines TRBV28 with TRBJ2-1; TRBD1 matches 12 bases. This CDR3 has 15 residues. Germline V lookup: CDR1 MDHEN, CDR2 SYDVKM. Unmatched junction bases numbered 14, after V lost 5 bases and J lost 15 bases.

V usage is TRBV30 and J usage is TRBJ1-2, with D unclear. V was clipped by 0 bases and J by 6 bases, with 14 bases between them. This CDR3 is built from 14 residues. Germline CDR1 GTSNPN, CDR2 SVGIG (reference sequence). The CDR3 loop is CAWSVQTPTNGYTF. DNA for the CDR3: TGTGCCTGGAGTGTACAGACACCAACAAATGGCTACACCTTC.

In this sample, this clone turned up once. The CDR3 nucleotides are TGTGCCAGCAGTTGGGAGGGCAATCAGCCCCAGCATTTT. Translating gives CASSWEGNQPQHF. The chain has TRBV6-2 or TRBV6-3 and TRBJ1-5; D gene ambiguous. The germline V and J ends were trimmed by 4 bases and 2 bases, with 6 bases remaining between them. This CDR3 contains 13 residues. Germline loops: CDR1 MNHEY, CDR2 SVGEGT.

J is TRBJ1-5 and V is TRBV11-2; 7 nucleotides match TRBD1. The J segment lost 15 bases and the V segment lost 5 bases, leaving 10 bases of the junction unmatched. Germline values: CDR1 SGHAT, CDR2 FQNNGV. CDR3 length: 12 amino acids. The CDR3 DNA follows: TGTGCCAGCAGCCAGGAGGGGGCCCCCACGCATTTT. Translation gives CASSQEGAPTHF.

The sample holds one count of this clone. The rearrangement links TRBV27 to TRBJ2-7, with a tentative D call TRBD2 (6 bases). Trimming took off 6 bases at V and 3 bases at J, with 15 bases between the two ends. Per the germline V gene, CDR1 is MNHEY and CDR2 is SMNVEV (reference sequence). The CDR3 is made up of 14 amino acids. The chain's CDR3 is CASRASGVGYEQYF. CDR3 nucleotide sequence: TGTGCCAGCAGGGCGTCGGGAGTGGGCTACGAGCAGTACTTC.

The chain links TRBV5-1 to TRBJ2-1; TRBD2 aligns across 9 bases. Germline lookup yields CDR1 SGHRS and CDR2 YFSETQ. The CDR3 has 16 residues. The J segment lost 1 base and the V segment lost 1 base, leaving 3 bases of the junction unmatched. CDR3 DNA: TGCGCCAGCAGCTTGTCGACTAGCGGATCCTACAATGAGCAGTTCTTC. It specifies CASSLSTSGSYNEQFF.

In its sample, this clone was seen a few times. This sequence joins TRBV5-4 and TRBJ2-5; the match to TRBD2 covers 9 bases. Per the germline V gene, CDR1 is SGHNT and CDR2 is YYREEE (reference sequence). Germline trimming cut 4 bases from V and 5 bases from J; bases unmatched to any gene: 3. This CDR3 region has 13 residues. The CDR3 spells CASSGSGSETQYF. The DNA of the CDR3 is TGTGCCAGCAGCGGTAGCGGGAGTGAGACCCAGTACTTC.

CDR3 loop: CASSLEGVAGGDSYNEQFF. The DNA for the CDR3 is TGTGCCAGCAGCTTGGAGGGGGTAGCGGGAGGGGACTCCTACAATGAGCAGTTCTTC. V gene TRBV5-4 combines with J gene TRBJ2-1; the match to TRBD2 covers 11 bases. This CDR3 spans 19 amino acids. The J segment lost 0 bases and the V segment lost 0 bases, leaving 8 bases of the junction unmatched. Germline CDR1 reads SGHNT; CDR2 reads YYREEE (reference sequence).

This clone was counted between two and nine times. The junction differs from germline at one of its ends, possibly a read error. CDR3 sequence: CASSDTRQAF. The CDR3 DNA follows: TGTGCCAGCAGTGACACCCGGCAGGCCTTC. The chain is built from TRBV2 and TRBJ1-2; D gene unclear. CDR3 length: 10 residues. CDR1 and CDR2 from the germline V gene are SNHLY and FYNNEI.

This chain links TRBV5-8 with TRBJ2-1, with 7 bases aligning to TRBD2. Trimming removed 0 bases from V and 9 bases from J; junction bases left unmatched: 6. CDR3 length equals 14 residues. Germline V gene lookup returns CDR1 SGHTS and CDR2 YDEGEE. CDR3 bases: TGTGCCAGCAGCTTGGGGACTAGAGTTGGTGAGCAGTTCTTC. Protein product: CASSLGTRVGEQFF.

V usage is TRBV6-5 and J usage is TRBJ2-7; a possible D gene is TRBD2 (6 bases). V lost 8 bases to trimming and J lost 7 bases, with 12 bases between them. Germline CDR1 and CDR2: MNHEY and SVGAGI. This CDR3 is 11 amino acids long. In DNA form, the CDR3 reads TGTGCCAGCCTGGGGAGGTGGGAGCAGTACGTC. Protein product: CASLGRWEQYV.

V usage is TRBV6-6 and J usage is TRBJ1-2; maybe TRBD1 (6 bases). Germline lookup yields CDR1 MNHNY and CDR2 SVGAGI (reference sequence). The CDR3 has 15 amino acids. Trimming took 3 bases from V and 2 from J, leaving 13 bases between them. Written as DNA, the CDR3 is TGTGCCAGCAGTTATTCTTCAGGGGCGAACTATGGCTACACCTTC. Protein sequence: CASSYSSGANYGYTF.